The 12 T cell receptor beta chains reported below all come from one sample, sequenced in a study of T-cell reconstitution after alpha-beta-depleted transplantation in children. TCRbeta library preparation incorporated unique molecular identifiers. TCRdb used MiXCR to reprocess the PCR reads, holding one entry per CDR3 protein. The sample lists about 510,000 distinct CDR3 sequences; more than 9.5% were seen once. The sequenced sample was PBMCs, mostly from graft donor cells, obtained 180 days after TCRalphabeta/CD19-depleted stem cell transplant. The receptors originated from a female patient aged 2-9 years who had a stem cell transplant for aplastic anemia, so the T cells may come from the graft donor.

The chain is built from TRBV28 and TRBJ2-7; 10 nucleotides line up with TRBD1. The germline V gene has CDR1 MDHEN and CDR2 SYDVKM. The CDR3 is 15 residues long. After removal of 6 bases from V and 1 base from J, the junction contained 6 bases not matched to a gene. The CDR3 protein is CASRSGTGESYEQYF. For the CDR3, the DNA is TGTGCCAGCAGGTCCGGGACAGGGGAATCCTACGAGCAGTACTTC.

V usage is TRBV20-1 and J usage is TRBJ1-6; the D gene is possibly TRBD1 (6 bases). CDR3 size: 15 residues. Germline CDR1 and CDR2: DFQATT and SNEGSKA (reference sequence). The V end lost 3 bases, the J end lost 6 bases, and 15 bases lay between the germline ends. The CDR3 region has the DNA TGCAGTGCTAGTCTAGGGGGTTCCGGTAATTCACCCCTCCACTTT. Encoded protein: CSASLGGSGNSPLHF.

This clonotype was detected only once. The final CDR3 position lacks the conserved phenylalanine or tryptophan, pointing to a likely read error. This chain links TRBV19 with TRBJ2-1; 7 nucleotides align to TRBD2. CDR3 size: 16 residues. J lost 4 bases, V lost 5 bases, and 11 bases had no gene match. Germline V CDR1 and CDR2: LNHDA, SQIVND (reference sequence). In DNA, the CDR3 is TGTGCCAGTAGTCCCACCTTGCAGCGGGATTACAATGAGCAGTTCTTG. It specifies CASSPTLQRDYNEQFL.

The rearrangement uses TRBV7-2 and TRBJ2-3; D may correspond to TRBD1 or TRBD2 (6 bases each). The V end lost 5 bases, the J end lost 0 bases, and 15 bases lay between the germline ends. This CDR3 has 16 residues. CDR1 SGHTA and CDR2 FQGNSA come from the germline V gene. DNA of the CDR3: TGTGCCAGCAGCCCTTTGGGGGGCCCTAGCACAGATACGCAGTATTTT. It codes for CASSPLGGPSTDTQYF. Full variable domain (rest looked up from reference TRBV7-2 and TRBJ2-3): GAGVSQSPSNKVTEKGKDVELRCDPISGHTALYWYRQSLGQGLEFLIYFQGNSAPDKSGLPSDRFSAERTGGSVSTLTIQRTQQEDSAVYLCASSPLGGPSTDTQYFGPGTRLTVL.

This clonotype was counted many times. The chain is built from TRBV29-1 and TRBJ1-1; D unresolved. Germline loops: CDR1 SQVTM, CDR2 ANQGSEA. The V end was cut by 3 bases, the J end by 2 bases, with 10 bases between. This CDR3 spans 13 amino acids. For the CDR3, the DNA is TGCAGCGTTGAGCCCGGCAGCAACACTGAAGCTTTCTTT. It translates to CSVEPGSNTEAFF.

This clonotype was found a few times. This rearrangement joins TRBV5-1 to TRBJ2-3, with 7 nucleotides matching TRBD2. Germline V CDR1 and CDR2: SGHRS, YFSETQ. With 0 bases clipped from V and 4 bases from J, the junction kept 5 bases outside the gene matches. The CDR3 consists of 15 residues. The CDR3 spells CASSLAGGSADTQYF. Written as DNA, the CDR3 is TGCGCCAGCAGCTTGGCCGGCGGGAGCGCAGATACGCAGTATTTT.

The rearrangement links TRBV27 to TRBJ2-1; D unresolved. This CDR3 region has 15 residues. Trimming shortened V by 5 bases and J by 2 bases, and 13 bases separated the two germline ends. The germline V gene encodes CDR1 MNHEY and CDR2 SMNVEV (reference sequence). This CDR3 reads CASSQGLPTYNEQFF. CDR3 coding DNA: TGTGCCAGCAGTCAAGGGCTCCCAACCTACAATGAGCAGTTCTTC.

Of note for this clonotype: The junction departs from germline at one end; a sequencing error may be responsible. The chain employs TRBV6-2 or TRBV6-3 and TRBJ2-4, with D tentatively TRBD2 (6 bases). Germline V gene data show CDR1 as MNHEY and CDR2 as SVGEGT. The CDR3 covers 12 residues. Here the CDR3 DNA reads TGTGCCAGCAGTGGACCGGGACTTAACCTCTTCTTC. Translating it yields CASSGPGLNLFF.

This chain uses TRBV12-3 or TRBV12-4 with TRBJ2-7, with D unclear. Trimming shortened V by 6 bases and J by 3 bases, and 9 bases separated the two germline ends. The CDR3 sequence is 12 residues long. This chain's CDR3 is CASSYLHYEQYF. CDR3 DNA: TGTGCCAGCAGCTATCTCCACTACGAGCAGTACTTC.

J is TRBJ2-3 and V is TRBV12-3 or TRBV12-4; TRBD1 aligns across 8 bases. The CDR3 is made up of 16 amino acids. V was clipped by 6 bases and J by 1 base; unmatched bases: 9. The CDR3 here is CASRTSLGQGTDTQYF. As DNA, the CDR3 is TGTGCCAGCAGAACTTCACTGGGACAGGGCACAGATACGCAGTATTTT.

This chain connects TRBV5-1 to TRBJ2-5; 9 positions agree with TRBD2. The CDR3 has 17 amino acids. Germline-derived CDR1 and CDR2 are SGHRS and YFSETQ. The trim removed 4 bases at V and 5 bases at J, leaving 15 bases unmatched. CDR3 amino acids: CASSPPVAGETLETQYF. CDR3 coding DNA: TGCGCCAGCAGCCCCCCAGTAGCGGGAGAAACCCTGGAGACCCAGTACTTC.

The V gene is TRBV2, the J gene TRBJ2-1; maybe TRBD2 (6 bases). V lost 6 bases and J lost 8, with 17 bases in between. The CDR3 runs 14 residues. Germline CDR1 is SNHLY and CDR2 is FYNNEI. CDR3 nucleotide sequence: TGTGCCAGCAGCAGCGGGCATTCCTTCGATGAGCAGTTCTTC. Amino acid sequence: CASSSGHSFDEQFF.